Below are 21 T cell receptor beta chains sequenced from a single sample in a study of blood T cell repertoires in COVID-19. TCRdb keeps only in-frame clones here, not all; method: immunoSEQ multiplex PCR. The repertoire holds some 77,000 clones, roughly 79% seen once, with roughly 20% in the top ten. What was sequenced was peripheral blood. These receptors were obtained from a woman between 70 and 85 years old with acute or convalescent COVID-19.

The genes are TRBV9 and TRBJ2-7, with D hard to call. Germline assignment: CDR1 SGDLS and CDR2 YYNGEE. Trimming took 0 bases from V and 0 from J, leaving 10 bases between them. This CDR3 spans 15 amino acids. The CDR3 loop is CASSVGVPSSYEQYF. The CDR3 DNA reads TGTGCCAGCAGCGTAGGGGTCCCTAGCTCCTACGAGCAGTACTTC.

The rearrangement links TRBV5-4 to TRBJ2-2; the match to TRBD2 covers 8 bases. The trim removed 2 bases at V and 7 bases at J, leaving 7 bases unmatched. In germline, CDR1 is SGHNT, CDR2 YYREEE (reference sequence). There are 15 residues in the CDR3. DNA for the CDR3: TGTGCCAGCAGCTTCCCGGGAGGGCCGGTCGGGGAGCTGTTTTTT. It yields the protein CASSFPGGPVGELFF. Drawing the rest from reference TRBV5-4 and TRBJ2-2, the complete variable domain is ETGVTQSPTHLIKTRGQQVTLRCSSQSGHNTVSWYQQALGQGPQFIFQYYREEENGRGNFPPRFSGLQFPNYSSELNVNALELDDSALYLCASSFPGGPVGELFFGEGSRLTVL.

This sequence joins TRBV2 and TRBJ2-1; 8 positions match TRBD2. V trimming: 6 bases; J trimming: 0 bases; junction bases outside the gene matches: 10. The V gene's germline CDR1 is SNHLY and CDR2 FYNNEI. CDR3 length: 17 amino acids. CDR3 DNA: TGTGCCAGCAGCCCCTCAGCGGGAGTTTCCTCCTACAATGAGCAGTTCTTC. This sequence encodes CASSPSAGVSSYNEQFF. The full variable domain, completed using reference TRBV2 and TRBJ2-1, is EPEVTQTPSHQVTQMGQEVILRCVPISNHLYFYWYRQILGQKVEFLVSFYNNEISEKSEIFDDQFSVERPDGSNFTLKIRSTKLEDSAMYFCASSPSAGVSSYNEQFFGPGTRLTVL.

The chain couples TRBV28 to TRBJ2-7, with D perhaps TRBD2 (5 bases). The CDR3 has 14 residues. Germline V gene data show CDR1 as MDHEN and CDR2 as SYDVKM. V was trimmed by 2 bases and J by 3 bases, leaving 11 bases between them. The CDR3 sequence is CASSLPGNNYEQYF. CDR3 DNA sequence: TGTGCCAGCAGTTTACCCGGGAATAACTACGAGCAGTACTTC.

The chain links TRBV5-4 to TRBJ2-2; TRBD2 agrees at 7 bases. From germline, CDR1 is SGHNT and CDR2 YYREEE (reference sequence). CDR3 length equals 16 residues. V was pared by 3 bases and J by 6 bases, with 11 bases of the junction left unmatched. The DNA for the CDR3 is TGTGCCAGCAGCTCCCGGGGGGTTACCCAGGCCGGGGAGCTGTTTTTT. Amino acids: CASSSRGVTQAGELFF.

V and J are TRBV27 and TRBJ1-5, with TRBD1 matching over 7 bases. The germline V gene encodes CDR1 MNHEY and CDR2 SMNVEV (reference sequence). Losses at the gene ends were 6 bases for V and 3 bases for J; bases not matched to a gene: 8. The CDR3 loop spans 15 amino acids. In DNA, the CDR3 is TGTGCCAGCAGGAACCAGGAGGGGGCCAATCAGCCCCAGCATTTT. It encodes CASRNQEGANQPQHF.

The rearrangement joins TRBV28 to TRBJ1-6; D possibly corresponds to TRBD1 (5 bases). Germline V gives CDR1 MDHEN, CDR2 SYDVKM. With 0 bases removed from V and 6 bases from J, the gap between germline ends came to 15 bases. The CDR3 extends over 17 amino acids. The CDR3 protein is CASSLWGGGRSNSPLHF. The CDR3, as DNA: TGTGCCAGCAGTTTATGGGGCGGGGGACGAAGTAATTCACCCCTCCACTTT. Complete variable domain (other parts from reference TRBV28 and TRBJ1-6): DVKVTQSSRYLVKRTGEKVFLECVQDMDHENMFWYRQDPGLGLRLIYFSYDVKMKEKGDIPEGYSVSREKKERFSLILESASTNQTSMYLCASSLWGGGRSNSPLHFGNGTRLTVT.

The rearrangement links TRBV30 to TRBJ1-2; D is perhaps TRBD1 (6 bases). The germline V gene has CDR1 GTSNPN and CDR2 SVGIG (reference sequence). The CDR3 is 14 residues long. V lost 0 bases and J 8 bases, leaving 16 bases between the germline ends. The CDR3 nucleotides are TGTGCCTGGAGTGTACAAGGGACACGCGCCGGCTACACCTTC. Amino acid sequence: CAWSVQGTRAGYTF.

The chain has TRBV2 and TRBJ1-2; 10 bases match TRBD1. V lost 8 bases, J lost 2 bases, and 2 bases stayed unmatched. CDR3 length: 13 amino acids. Per the germline V gene, CDR1 is SNHLY and CDR2 is FYNNEI. The CDR3 sequence is CASETGGNYGYTF. In nucleotides, the CDR3 is TGTGCCAGCGAGACAGGGGGCAACTATGGCTACACCTTC.

Only a few counts were recorded for this clone. The chain combines TRBV29-1 with TRBJ2-2; TRBD1 agrees at 7 bases. The CDR3 runs to 15 residues. V was clipped by 4 bases and J by 5 bases; unmatched bases: 10. Germline lookup yields CDR1 SQVTM and CDR2 ANQGSEA. The CDR3 nucleotides read TGCAGCGTTGGTCCGTTGGGACAGCCGACCGGGGAGCTGTTTTTT. Its translation: CSVGPLGQPTGELFF.

This clone showed up just once. The chain links TRBV7-2 to TRBJ1-1, with D perhaps TRBD1 (5 bases). The CDR3 spans 15 residues. The V gene's germline CDR1 is SGHTA and CDR2 FQGNSA. V was trimmed by 5 bases and J by 1 base, leaving 14 bases between them. The CDR3 DNA is TGTGCCAGCAGCCTCGCAACAGGCCGGAACACTGAAGCTTTCTTT. Its protein is CASSLATGRNTEAFF.

The chain links TRBV28 to TRBJ2-1; 7 bases fit TRBD2. Germline V gives CDR1 MDHEN, CDR2 SYDVKM. Germline trimming cut 2 bases from V and 3 bases from J; bases unmatched to any gene: 4. There are 15 residues in the CDR3. CDR3 nucleotides: TGTGCCAGCAGTTTAAGCGGGACCCGCTACAATGAGCAGTTCTTC. It is translated as CASSLSGTRYNEQFF.

J is TRBJ2-5 and V is TRBV5-1; 7 bases are a match to TRBD2. The CDR3 covers 14 residues. Germline CDR1 is SGHRS and CDR2 is YFSETQ. After removal of 4 bases from V and 4 bases from J, the junction contained 7 bases not matched to a gene. CDR3: CASSGGTTRETQYF. For the CDR3, the DNA is TGCGCCAGCAGCGGCGGGACTACCAGAGAGACCCAGTACTTC.

The chain employs TRBV19 and TRBJ1-1, with D possibly being TRBD1 (6 bases). Germline loops: CDR1 LNHDA, CDR2 SQIVND (reference sequence). The CDR3 runs 17 residues. The germline V and J ends were trimmed by 3 bases and 6 bases, with 23 bases remaining between them. The CDR3 reads CASSIGMWAGAGAEAFF. In nucleotides, the CDR3 is TGTGCCAGTAGTATCGGGATGTGGGCAGGGGCTGGTGCTGAAGCTTTCTTT.

V usage is TRBV28 and J usage is TRBJ2-1; D is uncertain. This CDR3 region has 13 residues. Trimming shortened V by 6 bases and J by 2 bases, and 8 bases separated the two germline ends. The germline V gene has CDR1 MDHEN and CDR2 SYDVKM. CDR3 nucleotide sequence: TGTGCCAGCAGGAGAGGCCCCTACAATGAGCAGTTCTTC. Translating it yields CASRRGPYNEQFF.

The CDR3 spells CASSSRDSDYGYTF. CDR3 bases: TGTGCCAGCAGCTCCAGGGACAGTGACTATGGCTACACCTTC. The chain combines TRBV7-7 with TRBJ1-2; 7 nucleotides line up with TRBD1. Germline V CDR1 and CDR2: SSHAT, FNYEAQ (reference sequence). V was pared by 4 bases and J by 3 bases, with 5 bases of the junction left unmatched. The CDR3 sequence is 14 residues long.

This chain joins TRBV2 and TRBJ2-2; 8 bases map to TRBD2. Germline V gene data show CDR1 as SNHLY and CDR2 as FYNNEI. V lost 4 bases, J lost 10 bases, and 17 bases stayed unmatched. This CDR3 contains 17 residues. The CDR3 bases are TGTGCCAGCAGTGGGGGGGGAGCGGGAGTGTTAGCGGCGGAGCTGTTTTTT. Translated: CASSGGGAGVLAAELFF.

A few counts support this clone. The chain is built from TRBV4-1 and TRBJ2-1; possibly TRBD2 for D (6 bases). Trimming took 4 bases from V and 2 from J, leaving 18 bases between them. Germline CDR1 MGHRA, CDR2 YSYEKL. This CDR3 contains 17 residues. CDR3: CASSPRGAGLTYNEQFF. Here the CDR3 DNA reads TGCGCCAGCAGCCCCCGAGGAGCGGGCCTTACCTACAATGAGCAGTTCTTC.

The count of this clone is one. The chain has TRBV28 and TRBJ2-4; possible D gene TRBD1, 5 bases. The CDR3 is 16 amino acids. The V and J ends lost 2 bases and 3 bases respectively, with 14 bases between them. From germline, CDR1 is MDHEN and CDR2 SYDVKM. The CDR3 DNA follows: TGTGCCAGCAGTTTAAGGTCAGGGTGGCGCAAAAACATTCAGTACTTC. Translation gives CASSLRSGWRKNIQYF.

This chain links TRBV3-1 (or the pseudogene TRBV3-2) with TRBJ2-2; TRBD2 is a possible D gene (5 bases). The ends were cut back, 0 bases at V and 4 bases at J, with 12 bases in the middle. The CDR3 runs to 16 residues. Per the germline V gene, CDR1 is LGHDT and CDR2 is YNNKEL (reference sequence). The CDR3 nucleotides are TGTGCCAGCAGCCAAGATGGAGGCCTCTTCACCGGGGAGCTGTTTTTT. The encoded protein is CASSQDGGLFTGELFF.

This chain's CDR3 is CASSTLSGRYGGTDTQYF. As DNA, the CDR3 is TGTGCCAGCAGTACCCTGAGCGGGAGATACGGGGGCACAGATACGCAGTATTTT. The rearrangement links TRBV6-2 or TRBV6-3 to TRBJ2-3; 8 nucleotides agree with TRBD2. Germline V gene sequence: CDR1 MNHEY, CDR2 SVGEGT. The CDR3 is made up of 18 amino acids. The J segment lost 1 base and the V segment lost 5 bases, leaving 14 bases of the junction unmatched.